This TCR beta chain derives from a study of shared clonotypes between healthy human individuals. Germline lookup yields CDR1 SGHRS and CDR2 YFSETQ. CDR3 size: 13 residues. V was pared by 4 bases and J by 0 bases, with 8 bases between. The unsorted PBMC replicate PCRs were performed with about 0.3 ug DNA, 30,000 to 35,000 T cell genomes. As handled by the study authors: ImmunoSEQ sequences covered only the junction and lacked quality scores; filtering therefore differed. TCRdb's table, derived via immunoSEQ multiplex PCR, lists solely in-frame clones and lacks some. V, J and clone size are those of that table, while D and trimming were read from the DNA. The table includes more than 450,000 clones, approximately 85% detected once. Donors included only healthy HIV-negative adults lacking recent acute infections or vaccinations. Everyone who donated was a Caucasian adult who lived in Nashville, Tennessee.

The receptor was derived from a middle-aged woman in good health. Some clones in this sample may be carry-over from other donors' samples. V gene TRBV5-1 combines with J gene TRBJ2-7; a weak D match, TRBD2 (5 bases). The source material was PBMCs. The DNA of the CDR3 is TGCGCCAGCAGCGTTGCGGGCTCCTACGAGCAGTACTTC. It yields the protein CASSVAGSYEQYF.